This T cell receptor (beta chain) was sequenced for a study of long-term antiretroviral therapy in people with HIV. Notes on the study in general: Missing from the dataset were any data on ART adherence, viral resistance or therapy changes.

A v3.0 immunoSEQ assay was performed at survey level. Libraries were prepared by immunoSEQ multiplex PCR; TCRdb keeps only in-frame clonotypes and omits some of them. The data hold approximately 19,000 clones, with 75% to 85% observed a single time. Researchers secured at least one pre-ART and at least two post-ART PBMC samples from each donor. Trimming removed 0 bases from V and 5 bases from J; junction bases left unmatched: 6. The CDR3 totals 17 residues. The germline V gene has CDR1 MNHEY and CDR2 SMNVEV (reference sequence). With respect to this clone: Its antigen is currently unknown.

The source was unsorted PBMCs, collected at the start of antiretroviral therapy, before treatment. The rearrangement joins TRBV27 to TRBJ2-3; 12 bases are a match to TRBD1. The TCR was taken from a man aged 18 to 35 with HIV. As DNA, the CDR3 is TGTGCCAGCAGTTTATCGATAGGGACAGGGGGCGAAGATACGCAGTATTTT. Encoded protein: CASSLSIGTGGEDTQYF.